A single sample is the source of the 8 T cell receptor beta chains below, sequenced in a study of OX40 agonist ivuxolimab in advanced cancers. Assay: immunoSEQ multiplex PCR; the TCRdb copy retains only in-frame clones and omits some. The profile shows approximately 68,000 clones, 80% to 85% of them singletons. The material sequenced was CD4+ or CD8+ T cells sorted from blood, taken in a trial of the OX40 agonist ivuxolimab. These receptors originate from an adult with an advanced solid tumor such as melanoma, head and neck, liver or kidney cancer.

This chain connects TRBV6-6 to TRBJ2-7; no clear D gene. Deletions cut 6 bases from V and 6 bases from J, with 9 bases between. There are 11 residues in the CDR3. CDR1 and CDR2 from the germline V gene are MNHNY and SVGAGI (reference sequence). The CDR3 nucleotides are TGTGCCAGCAGCCCCGGCGCCGAGCAGTACTTC. Translation: CASSPGAEQYF.

The V call is TRBV7-2, the J call TRBJ2-5, with D uncertain. CDR1 SGHTA and CDR2 FQGNSA come from the germline V gene. This CDR3 is built from 11 residues. Trimming took 3 bases from V and 4 from J, leaving 3 bases between them. The CDR3: CASSFRETQYF. The DNA for the CDR3 is TGTGCCAGCAGCTTTCGAGAGACCCAGTACTTC.

J is TRBJ2-1 and V is TRBV7-9; D is possibly TRBD1 (6 bases). The CDR3 loop spans 15 amino acids. Looked up from germline, CDR1 is SEHNR and CDR2 is FQNEAQ (reference sequence). V was cut by 5 bases and J by 0 bases, with 11 bases left in between. The CDR3 nucleotides read TGTGCCAGCAGCCGTTTAGGGGGCTCCTACAATGAGCAGTTCTTC. It translates to CASSRLGGSYNEQFF.

The V and J genes are TRBV19 and TRBJ1-5, with D perhaps TRBD1 (6 bases). The CDR3 runs to 15 residues. V was pared by 6 bases and J by 1 base, with 13 bases between. The germline gives CDR1 LNHDA, CDR2 SQIVND (reference sequence). CDR3 nucleotide sequence: TGTGCCAGTAGCCCAGGGGTCCCCAGCAATCAGCCCCAGCATTTT. Encoded protein: CASSPGVPSNQPQHF.

This clone was seen a single time. The V and J genes are TRBV28 and TRBJ2-4; unclear D gene. The V end lost 1 base, the J end lost 1 base, and 5 bases lay between the germline ends. Germline loops: CDR1 MDHEN, CDR2 SYDVKM. This CDR3 comprises 14 residues. CDR3 in amino acids: CASSLFQAKNIQYF. Here the CDR3 DNA reads TGTGCCAGCAGTTTATTCCAGGCCAAAAACATTCAGTACTTC.

The J gene is TRBJ1-1, the V gene TRBV29-1; D might be TRBD1 (5 bases). Germline V gene data show CDR1 as SQVTM and CDR2 as ANQGSEA. The CDR3 has 12 residues. Deletions cut 7 bases from V and 6 bases from J, with 15 bases between. This CDR3 reads CSGRDSSAEAFF. The CDR3 coding sequence is TGCAGCGGACGGGACTCCAGCGCTGAAGCTTTCTTT.

By frequency in the sample, this clone is medium-sized. The chain uses TRBV5-1 and TRBJ2-3; 7 bases fit TRBD2. The germline gives CDR1 SGHRS, CDR2 YFSETQ. This CDR3 region has 16 residues. The V gene end was trimmed by 4 bases and the J gene end by 6 bases; junction bases not matched to a gene: 14. The CDR3: CASSLSGRVDGDTQYF. CDR3 in DNA: TGCGCCAGCAGCCTCTCGGGGAGGGTGGATGGGGATACGCAGTATTTT.

The count of this clone is one. This chain links TRBV29-1 with TRBJ2-7; D possibly matches TRBD1 or TRBD2 (5 bases each). Germline V gene data show CDR1 as SQVTM and CDR2 as ANQGSEA. Trimming removed 8 bases at V and 2 bases at J, with 10 bases between. CDR3 length: 11 residues. CDR3 in DNA: TGCAGCATACTAGGGGCCTACGAGCAGTACTTC. This encodes CSILGAYEQYF.